The T cell receptor beta chain described here comes from a study of cytomegalovirus exposure and HLA in healthy donors. Study summary: The 130 or so validation repertoires used the same platform as the approximately 700 first-cohort repertoires (as reported by a later analysis).

Study observations and caveats: The study flagged some 170 TCR beta chains as cytomegalovirus-associated.

Notes on this clone: Its cognate antigen is unknown.

Clones were sequenced by immunoSEQ multiplex PCR, and TCRdb holds only the in-frame ones, with some missing. The sample contains about 73,000 clones, roughly 93% of which appear only once. While the first cohort had fewer than 850 subjects, the donors belonged to the separate validation cohort of 120 subjects. CDR1 and CDR2 from the germline V gene are MGHRA and YSYEKL. After removal of 3 bases from V and 5 bases from J, the junction contained 5 bases not matched to a gene. The length of the CDR3 is 16 residues. The chain recombines TRBV4-1 with TRBJ2-1; 12 nucleotides align to TRBD2. This TCR was recovered from a woman aged 18 to 35 in good health and CMV-seropositive. Material for sequencing was PBMCs. The CDR3 DNA is TGCGCCAGCAGCCAGGCGACTAGCGGGAGAAACAATGAGCAGTTCTTC. Encoded protein: CASSQATSGRNNEQFF.